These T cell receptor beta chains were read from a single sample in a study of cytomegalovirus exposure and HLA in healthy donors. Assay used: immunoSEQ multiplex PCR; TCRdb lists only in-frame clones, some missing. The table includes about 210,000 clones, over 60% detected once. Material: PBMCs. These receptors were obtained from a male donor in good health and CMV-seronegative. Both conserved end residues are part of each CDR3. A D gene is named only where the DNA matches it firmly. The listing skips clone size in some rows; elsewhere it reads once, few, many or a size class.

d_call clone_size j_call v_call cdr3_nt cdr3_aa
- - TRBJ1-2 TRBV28 TGTGCCAGCAGCCCTACAGGGTATGGCTACACCTTC CASSPTGYGYTF
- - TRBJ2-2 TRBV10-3 TGTGCCCGGGGGGCAAACACCGGGGAGCTGTTTTTT CARGANTGELFF
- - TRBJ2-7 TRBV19 TGTGCCAGTAGTATCGCGGCCGAGCAGTACTTC CASSIAAEQYF
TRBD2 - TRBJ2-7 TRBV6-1 TGTGCCAGCAGTGGGGGACTAGCGGGACCCTACGAGCAGTACTTC CASSGGLAGPYEQYF
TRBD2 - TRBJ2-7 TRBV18 TGTGCCAGCTCACCACGTCAAGCGGGGGGTTCCTACGAGCAGTACTTC CASSPRQAGGSYEQYF
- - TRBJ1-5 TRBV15 TGTGCCACCAGCAGAGTCAGGGCTTTTTCTCAGCCCCAGCATTTT CATSRVRAFSQPQHF
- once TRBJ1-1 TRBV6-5 TGTGCCAGCAGTTACTCCGAGGGAAGCACTGAAGCTTTCTTT CASSYSEGSTEAFF
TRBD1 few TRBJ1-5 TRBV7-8 TGTGCCAGCAGCCTCGTCCCGGGACAGGGTTCCAATCAGCCCCAGCATTTT CASSLVPGQGSNQPQHF
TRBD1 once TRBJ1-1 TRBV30 TGTGCCTGGACCACCTTTCTAGGGGGCTCAACTGAAGCTTTCTTT CAWTTFLGGSTEAFF
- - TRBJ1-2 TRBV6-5 TGTGCCAGCAGTTACGGGGGAGGCCATGGCTACACCTTC CASSYGGGHGYTF
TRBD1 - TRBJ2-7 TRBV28 TGTGCCAGCGTTACAGGGGGTACTTACGAGCAGTACTTC CASVTGGTYEQYF
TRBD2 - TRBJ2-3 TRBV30 TGTGCCTGGAGTGTAAAAGCGGGGGGGGATACGCAGTATTTT CAWSVKAGGDTQYF
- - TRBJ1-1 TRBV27 TGTGCCAGCAGTCTAGCCGGGAAGAACACTGAAGCTTTCTTT CASSLAGKNTEAFF
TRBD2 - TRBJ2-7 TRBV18 TGTGCCAGCTCCACGAGTAGGGAGGGCTACGAGCAGTACTTC CASSTSREGYEQYF
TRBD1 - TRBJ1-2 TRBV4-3 TGCGCCAGCAGCCAACAGGGGGCGACTGGCTACACCTTC CASSQQGATGYTF
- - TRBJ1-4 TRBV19 TGTGCCAGTAACGGCGGAAGTAATGAAAAACTGTTTTTT CASNGGSNEKLFF
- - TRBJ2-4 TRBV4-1 TGCGCCAGCAGCCAAGCGAGCGCAGGGTCCAAAAACATTCAGTACTTC CASSQASAGSKNIQYF
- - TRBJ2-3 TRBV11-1 TGTGCCAGCAGCTTAGGGACAGTTTGGACGCAGTATTTT CASSLGTVWTQYF
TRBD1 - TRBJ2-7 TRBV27 TGTGCCACCACGGGACAGGGACCCTACGAGCAGTACTTC CATTGQGPYEQYF
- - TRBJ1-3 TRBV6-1 TGTGCCAGCAGTGAAAACTGGGGAGGGGGACATGGAAACACCATATATTTT CASSENWGGGHGNTIYF
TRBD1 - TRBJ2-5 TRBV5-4 TGTGCCAGCAGTAGACAGGGAAGAGAGACCCAGTACTTC CASSRQGRETQYF
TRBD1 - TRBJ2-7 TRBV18 TGTGCCAGCTCACTCGACAGGGGGCTGTACGAGCAGTACTTC CASSLDRGLYEQYF
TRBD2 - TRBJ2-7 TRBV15 TGTGCCACCAGCAGAGGGTCTAGCGGAACCTACGAGCAGTACTTC CATSRGSSGTYEQYF
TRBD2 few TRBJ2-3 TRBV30 TGTGCCTGGAGTGTCTCGAGGACTAGCGGGATTACAGATACGCAGTATTTT CAWSVSRTSGITDTQYF
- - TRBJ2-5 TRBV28 TGTGCCAGCAGCCAACTGGAGACCCAGTACTTC CASSQLETQYF
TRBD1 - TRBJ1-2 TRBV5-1 TGCGCCAGCAGCCCACGGACAGGGACATATGGCTACACCTTC CASSPRTGTYGYTF
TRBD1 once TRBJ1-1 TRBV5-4 TGTGCCAGCAGCTTTGAGTTAGGGGGCAGAACTGAAGCTTTCTTT CASSFELGGRTEAFF
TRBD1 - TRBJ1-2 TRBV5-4 TGTGCCAGCAGCCCGGCAGGGGGCCCTGGCTACACCTTC CASSPAGGPGYTF
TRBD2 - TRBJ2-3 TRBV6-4 TGTGCCAGCAGCGAAACTAGCGGGAGGCTGGATACGCAGTATTTT CASSETSGRLDTQYF
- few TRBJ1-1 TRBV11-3 TGTGCCAGCAGCTCGCGGGACACTGAAGCTTTCTTT CASSSRDTEAFF
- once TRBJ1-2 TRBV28 TGTGCCAGCAGTTTCCAGGGGTCCTACTATGGCTACACCTTC CASSFQGSYYGYTF
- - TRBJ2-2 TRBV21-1 TGTGCCAGCAGCAAAACCGACAGGGTGGACACCGGGGAGCTGTTTTTT CASSKTDRVDTGELFF
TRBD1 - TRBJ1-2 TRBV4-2 TGTGCCAGCAGCCAATTTCTGCCGGGACAGGGGGCCTATGGCTACACCTTC CASSQFLPGQGAYGYTF
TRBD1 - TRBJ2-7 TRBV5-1 TGCGCCAGCAGGTCTACAGGGGTCAATAAGCAGTACTTC CASRSTGVNKQYF
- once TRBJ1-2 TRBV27 TGTGCCAGCAGTTCGGGACTCTACTCCGGGAGGTATGGCTACACCTTC CASSSGLYSGRYGYTF
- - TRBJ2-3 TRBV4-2 TGTGCCAGCAGCCACCCCCTTTTAGCAGAAACGGGAAGGGCAGATACGCAGTATTTT CASSHPLLAETGRADTQYF
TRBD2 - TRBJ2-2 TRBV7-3 TGTGCCAGCAGCCCCAGTCTAGCGGGAAACACCGGGGAGCTGTTTTTT CASSPSLAGNTGELFF
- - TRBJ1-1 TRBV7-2 TGTGCCAGCAGTGTTACACCCAACACTGAAGCTTTCTTT CASSVTPNTEAFF
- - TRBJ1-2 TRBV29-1 TGCAGCGTTTTTATCGTTGACAGCTATGGCTACACCTTC CSVFIVDSYGYTF
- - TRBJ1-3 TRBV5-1 TGCGCCAGCACCACAAGCTCTGGAAACACCATATATTTT CASTTSSGNTIYF
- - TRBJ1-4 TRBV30 TGTGCCTGGAGTGTACGACAGTCAACTAATGAAAAACTGTTTTTT CAWSVRQSTNEKLFF
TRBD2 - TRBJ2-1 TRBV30 TGTGCCTGGAGTAGTGGACTAGCGGGGGGGTTCTACAATGAGCAGTTCTTC CAWSSGLAGGFYNEQFF
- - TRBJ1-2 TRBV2 TGTGCCAGCAGGGCTCCAGAGGGCTATGGCTACACCTTT CASRAPEGYGYTF
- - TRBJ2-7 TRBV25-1 TGTGCCAGCAGTGAATCGGAGGGGACGGTCTCCTACGAGCAGTACTTC CASSESEGTVSYEQYF
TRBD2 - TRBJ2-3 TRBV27 TGTGCCAGCAGTTCTCTAGCGGGAAGATTAGATACGCAGTATTTT CASSSLAGRLDTQYF
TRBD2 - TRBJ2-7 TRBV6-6 TGTGCCAGCAGGGGGATTAGCGGGAGCGGAGAGCAGTACTTC CASRGISGSGEQYF
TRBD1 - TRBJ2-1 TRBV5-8 TGTGCCAGCAGCTTAGGGGGCCCCGCAGGAAATGAGCAGTTCTTC CASSLGGPAGNEQFF
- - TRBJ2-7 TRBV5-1 TGCGCCAGCAGCTTGGTAGGTGACCACTACGAGCAGTACTTC CASSLVGDHYEQYF
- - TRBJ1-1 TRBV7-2 TGTGCCAGCAGCTTAGCGCAGGGGATGAACACTGAAGCTTTCTTT CASSLAQGMNTEAFF
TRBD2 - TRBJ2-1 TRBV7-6 TGTGCCAGCAGCGAATTTTTTAGCGGGGTAGACAATGAGCAGTTCTTC CASSEFFSGVDNEQFF
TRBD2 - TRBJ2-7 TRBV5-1 TGCGCCAGCAGGGGGGGACTCCGGACTAGCGGAACCCTAACTGCCTACGAGCAGTACTTC CASRGGLRTSGTLTAYEQYF
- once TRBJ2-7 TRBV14 TGTGCCAGCAGCCAAGAAACGCTAGAAGGCGGCGAGCAGTACTTC CASSQETLEGGEQYF
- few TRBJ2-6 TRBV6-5 TGTGCCAGCAGGGCCTCTGGGGCCAACGTCCTGACTTTC CASRASGANVLTF
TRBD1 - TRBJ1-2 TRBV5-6 TGTGCCAGCAGCGACAGGGGGCGGACCTATGGCTACACCTTC CASSDRGRTYGYTF
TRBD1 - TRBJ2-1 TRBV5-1 TGCGCCAGCAGCTTCAATCCGGGACAGGGGTACAATGAGCAGTTCTTC CASSFNPGQGYNEQFF